Described below is a single T cell receptor (beta chain) sequence and its context. Its specificity is not known. This clone may be a read error of a much larger clone one base away. Regarding the study as a whole: Tumor memory CD4+ T cell TCR gene usage clustered with blood and lymph node memory CD4+ cells and lymph node naive CD4+ cells.

After constant-region reverse-primer amplification, full-length variable regions underwent semi-nested PCR with Nested Universal Primer A. One entry per CDR3 protein, called by TCRdb with MiXCR from the 5' RACE reads. The table has around 30,000 distinct CDR3 sequences, approximately 24% seen once. The sequence was collected from a female donor with breast cancer. Sequenced: memory CD4+ T cells sorted from blood. The sample's subset: memory CD4+ T cells, CD4+CD45RO+CD25-.

This chain's CDR3 is CANSLIGSGGSDNEQFF. The CDR3 bases are TGTGCCAACAGTTTAATTGGTAGCGGGGGGTCAGACAATGAGCAGTTCTTC. The chain has TRBV28 and TRBJ2-1; 10 bases are a match to TRBD2. This CDR3 contains 17 residues. Germline lookup yields CDR1 MDHEN and CDR2 SYDVKM.